This TCR beta chain was observed in a study of blood T cell repertoires in COVID-19. Study in general: Acute and convalescent COVID-19 samples came from the United States, Italy and Spain. The cDNA or gDNA used as material had been derived from T cells, B-cell-depleted T cells, or PBMCs.

Profiled with immunoSEQ multiplex PCR; TCRdb holds only in-frame clones, not every one. The table includes 100,000 to 150,000 clones, 92% detected once. This CDR3 is 12 amino acids long. Trimming shortened V by 6 bases and J by 3 bases, and 8 bases separated the two germline ends. CDR1 is SGHTA, CDR2 FQGNSA, per germline. Patients of the Seattle cohort, enrolled during active infection, were followed longitudinally. The rearrangement links TRBV7-2 to TRBJ1-1; D is perhaps TRBD1 (5 bases). The receptor's source is a man over 45 with COVID-19, enrolled during active disease. Sequencing was done on a sample of peripheral blood. The CDR3 region is CASSQGYTEAFF. CDR3 DNA sequence: TGTGCCAGCAGTCAGGGCTACACTGAAGCTTTCTTT. Complete variable domain (other parts from reference TRBV7-2 and TRBJ1-1): GAGVSQSPSNKVTEKGKDVELRCDPISGHTALYWYRQSLGQGLEFLIYFQGNSAPDKSGLPSDRFSAERTGGSVSTLTIQRTQQEDSAVYLCASSQGYTEAFFGQGTRLTVV.